The 15 T cell receptor beta chains below come from one sample, sequenced in a study of type 1 and type 2 diabetes patients. The PCR template was genomic DNA. The TCR beta CDR3 region was amplified using 30 forward and 13 reverse primers. Via MiXCR, TCRdb re-called the multiplex PCR reads, giving one row per CDR3 protein. Here the sample spans some 250,000 distinct CDR3 sequences, roughly 48% being singletons. The sample comprised peripheral blood mononuclear cells (PBMCs). These receptors were obtained from a man younger than 30 with type 2 diabetes.

For this clonotype: A clone one base away is much larger, so this may be a read error. Here the CDR3 DNA reads TGTGCCAGCAGCTTCGATACTCAGGGGCTTGAGGCTTTCTTT. Its protein product is CASSFDTQGLEAFF. The chain has TRBV7-3 and TRBJ1-1; a possible D gene is TRBD1 (6 bases). Germline assignment: CDR1 SGHTA and CDR2 FQGTGA. The CDR3 is made up of 14 amino acids. V lost 3 bases and J 11 bases, leaving 19 bases between the germline ends.

This clonotype appeared once. V is TRBV12-3 or TRBV12-4 and J is TRBJ2-3; 10 nucleotides agree with TRBD2. J lost 4 bases, V lost 6 bases, and 10 bases had no gene match. The CDR3 sequence is 16 residues long. This CDR3 reads CASSHTSGGAADTQYF. The CDR3, as DNA: TGTGCCAGCAGCCACACGAGCGGGGGGGCTGCAGATACGCAGTATTTT.

Regarding this clonotype: At one end the junction does not follow the germline gene, possibly because of a read error. The J gene is TRBJ1-5, the V gene TRBV2; unclear D gene. The CDR3 extends over 14 amino acids. CDR1 SNHLY and CDR2 FYNNEI come from the germline V gene. The CDR3 bases are TGTACCAGCGGAAGGGAGAGCGGCAATCAGCCCCAGCATTTT. Translated, it gives CTSGRESGNQPQHF.

The chain carries TRBV7-8 and TRBJ1-6, with TRBD1 as a possible D gene (6 bases). The CDR3 consists of 13 residues. Germline CDR1 and CDR2: SGHVS and FQNEAQ. Between the trimmed V and J ends, which lost 6 bases and 9 bases, there was a span of 12 bases. The DNA of the CDR3 is TGTGCCAGCAGTAGGGAGGGGGGTTCACCCCTCCACTTT. It specifies CASSREGGSPLHF.

The chain links TRBV9 to TRBJ2-3; D is uncertain. Looked up from germline, CDR1 is SGDLS and CDR2 is YYNGEE. Trimming left V 4 bases short and J 2 bases short, with 8 bases between. CDR3 length: 13 amino acids. The CDR3 region is CASSPPYTDTQYF. The CDR3 DNA is TGTGCCAGCAGCCCCCCGTACACAGATACGCAGTATTTT.

Note on this clonotype: A much larger clone differs by one base, so this may be a read error. The conserved phenylalanine or tryptophan is not found at the CDR3 terminus, so this likely reflects a read error. The J gene is TRBJ2-3, the V gene TRBV15; no clear D gene. Trimming pared 0 bases from V and 3 bases from J, leaving 13 bases between. The CDR3 extends over 16 amino acids. Germline values: CDR1 LNHNV, CDR2 YYDKDF (reference sequence). The CDR3 DNA follows: TGTGCCACCAGCAGAGACCCTGTTTTGGGGACAGATACGCAGTATCTT. Amino acids: CATSRDPVLGTDTQYL.

J is TRBJ2-7 and V is TRBV14; D may be TRBD1 (5 bases). Germline values: CDR1 SGHDN, CDR2 FVKESK. Trimming shortened V by 3 bases and J by 3 bases, and 18 bases separated the two germline ends. The CDR3 extends over 16 amino acids. The CDR3 spells CASSHNEPGLFYEQYF. The CDR3 bases are TGTGCCAGCAGCCACAACGAGCCAGGGTTATTCTACGAGCAGTACTTC. Combining the CDR3 with reference TRBV14 and TRBJ2-7 gives the whole variable domain EAGVTQFPSHSVIEKGQTVTLRCDPISGHDNLYWYRRVMGKEIKFLLHFVKESKQDESGMPNNRFLAERTGGTYSTLKVQPAELEDSGVYFCASSHNEPGLFYEQYFGPGTRLTVT.

The V and J genes are TRBV19 and TRBJ1-1, with 8 bases that match TRBD1. The junction had 12 bases not matched to a gene; V was cut back by 7 bases and J by 5 bases. The CDR3 spans 15 residues. The germline V gene has CDR1 LNHDA and CDR2 SQIVND (reference sequence). The CDR3 bases are TGTGCCAGTACCGCGGACCAACAGGGGGGGACTGAAGCTTTCTTT. Protein product: CASTADQQGGTEAFF. The full variable domain, completed using reference TRBV19 and TRBJ1-1, is DGGITQSPKYLFRKEGQNVTLSCEQNLNHDAMYWYRQDPGQGLRLIYYSQIVNDFQKGDIAEGYSVSREKKESFPLTVTSAQKNPTAFYLCASTADQQGGTEAFFGQGTRLTVV.

V and J are TRBV6-1 and TRBJ1-5; D remains ambiguous. The length of the CDR3 is 15 residues. Per germline, CDR1 MNHNS and CDR2 SASEGT. Trimming cost V 1 base and J 0 bases, with 7 bases left between them. CDR3 sequence: CASSEGPNSNQPQHF. The CDR3 DNA reads as TGTGCCAGCAGTGAAGGACCAAATAGCAATCAGCCCCAGCATTTT.

The J gene is TRBJ2-1, the V gene TRBV7-6, with no clear D. Trimming took off 1 base at V and 0 bases at J, with 10 bases between the two ends. The V gene's germline CDR1 is SGHVS and CDR2 FNYEAQ. This CDR3 spans 16 amino acids. CDR3 DNA sequence: TGTGCCAGCAGCTTAGAACTGGGCAGCTCCTACAATGAGCAGTTCTTC. Translation gives CASSLELGSSYNEQFF.

In its sample, this clonotype was seen many times. The V gene is TRBV7-8, the J gene TRBJ2-3, with TRBD2 identical over 10 bases. Germline CDR1 and CDR2: SGHVS and FQNEAQ. The V and J ends lost 5 bases and 4 bases, in that order; junction bases with no gene match: 6. The CDR3 is made up of 15 amino acids. The CDR3 region has the DNA TGTGCCAGCAGCCTAAGCGGGGGGGTTGCAGATACGCAGTATTTT. Translated, it gives CASSLSGGVADTQYF.

The V gene is TRBV10-3, the J gene TRBJ2-1, with 7 nucleotides matching TRBD2. J gave up 3 bases and V 10 bases, and 12 bases lay outside the gene matches. CDR1 is ENHRY, CDR2 SYGVKD, per germline. The length of the CDR3 is 15 residues. DNA of the CDR3: TGTGCCAGCTCCAGCCTGGCGGGGGTCTACAATGAGCAGTTCTTC. This codes for CASSSLAGVYNEQFF.

Only a few counts were recorded for this clonotype. The rearrangement joins TRBV27 to TRBJ2-7; TRBD2 is a possible D gene (5 bases). The germline V gene has CDR1 MNHEY and CDR2 SMNVEV (reference sequence). V lost 6 bases, J lost 3 bases, and 12 bases lay in between. The CDR3 covers 13 residues. The CDR3 nucleotides read TGTGCCAGCAGGCTAGCCTTAAACTACGAGCAGTACTTC. Translating it yields CASRLALNYEQYF.

Ten or more counts support this clonotype. The rearrangement uses TRBV9 and TRBJ2-3; D gene unclear. The CDR3 has 13 amino acids. The V gene lost 0 bases and the J gene lost 2 bases, with 4 bases spanning the gap. Germline V gene data show CDR1 as SGDLS and CDR2 as YYNGEE. CDR3 amino acids: CASSVDFTDTQYF. The CDR3 nucleotides are TGTGCCAGCAGCGTAGACTTCACAGATACGCAGTATTTT.

This clonotype has more than one count but fewer than ten. This chain connects TRBV9 to TRBJ2-2; D is unclear. Trimming pared 0 bases from V and 5 bases from J, leaving 8 bases between. The germline V gene encodes CDR1 SGDLS and CDR2 YYNGEE. CDR3 size: 14 residues. This CDR3 is CASSVDGWTGELFF. For the CDR3, the DNA is TGTGCCAGCAGCGTAGACGGATGGACCGGGGAGCTGTTTTTT.